Each of the 2 T cell receptor beta chains below was sequenced from the same sample in a study of CXCR3-negative and CXCR3-positive naive CD8 T cells. Libraries were UMI-labeled 5' RACE TRB cDNA. TCRdb re-called the 5' RACE reads, yielding one record per CDR3 amino acid sequence without DNA. This sample's table has around 50,000 distinct CDR3 sequences. The sequencing sample was made of naive CXCR3- CD8+ T cells from blood. Subset here: CD45RO-CCR7+CD27+CD95- naive CD8+ T cells lacking CXCR3 (TNR3-). These receptors were obtained from a human donor in good health. Some clones in this sample may be carry-over from other donors' samples.

The V gene is TRBV27, the J gene TRBJ2-2; checking the TCRdb D call of TRBD1 is not possible without DNA. The CDR3 covers 14 residues. Germline-derived CDR1 and CDR2 are MNHEY and SMNVEV (reference sequence). CDR3: CASSLRQGTGELFF.

This chain joins TRBV12-3 or TRBV12-4 and TRBJ2-7. This CDR3 is 14 amino acids long. The CDR3: CASSLGPGTSEQYF.